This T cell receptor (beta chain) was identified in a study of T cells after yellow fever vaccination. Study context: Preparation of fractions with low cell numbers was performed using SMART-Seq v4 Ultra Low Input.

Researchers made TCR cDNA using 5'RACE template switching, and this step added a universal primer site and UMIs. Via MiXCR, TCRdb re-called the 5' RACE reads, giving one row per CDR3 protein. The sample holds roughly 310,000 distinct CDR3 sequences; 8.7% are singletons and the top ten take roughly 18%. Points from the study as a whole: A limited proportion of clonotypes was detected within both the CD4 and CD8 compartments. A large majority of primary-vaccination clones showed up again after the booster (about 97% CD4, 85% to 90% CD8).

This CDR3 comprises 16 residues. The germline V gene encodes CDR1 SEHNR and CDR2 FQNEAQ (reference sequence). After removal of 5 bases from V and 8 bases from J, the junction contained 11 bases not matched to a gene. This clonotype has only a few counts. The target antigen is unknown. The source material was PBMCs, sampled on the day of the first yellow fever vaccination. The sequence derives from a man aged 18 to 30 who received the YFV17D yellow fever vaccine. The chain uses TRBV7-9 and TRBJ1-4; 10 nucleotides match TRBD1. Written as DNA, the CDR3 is TGTGCCAGCAGCACCGGGACAGGGGTGTTCAACGAAAAACTGTTTTTT. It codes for CASSTGTGVFNEKLFF.